The source of this TCR beta chain is a study of T cells and copy number aberrations in small-cell lung cancer. Study outcomes and limitations: Versus adjacent lung, tumor T-cell richness and clonality were lower; density nonsignificantly.

Tumor regions needed an expected yield of at least 150 ng DNA. Clones were sequenced by immunoSEQ multiplex PCR, and TCRdb holds only the in-frame ones, with some missing. The table includes 500 to 650 clones, about 93% detected once. This CDR3 spans 15 amino acids. Germline CDR1 is MGHRA and CDR2 is YSYEKL. J gave up 2 bases and V 0 bases, and 3 bases lay outside the gene matches. About this clone: Its antigen is not known.

Sequenced sample: tumor tissue. The TCR comes from a man aged 50 to 60 with small cell lung cancer. The V call is TRBV4-1, the J call TRBJ1-2, with 7 bases that match TRBD1. This chain's CDR3 is CASSQEGQPNYGYTF. The CDR3 nucleotides read TGCGCCAGCAGCCAAGAGGGACAGCCAAACTATGGCTACACCTTC.